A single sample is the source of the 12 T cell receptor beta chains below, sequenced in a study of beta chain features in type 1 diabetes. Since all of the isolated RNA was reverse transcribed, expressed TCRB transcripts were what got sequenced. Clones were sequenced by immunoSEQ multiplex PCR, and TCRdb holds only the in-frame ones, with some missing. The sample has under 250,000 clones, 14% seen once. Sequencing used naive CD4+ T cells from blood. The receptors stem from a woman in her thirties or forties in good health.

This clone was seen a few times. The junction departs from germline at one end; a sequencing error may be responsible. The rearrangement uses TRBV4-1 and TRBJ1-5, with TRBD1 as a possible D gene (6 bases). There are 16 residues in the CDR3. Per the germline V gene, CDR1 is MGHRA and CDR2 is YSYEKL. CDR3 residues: CASSLTLGTPNRPQHF. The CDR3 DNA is TGCGCCAGCAGCCTAACGCTAGGGACACCCAATCGGCCCCAGCATTTT.

The CDR3 DNA is TGTGCCAGTTACAGGGGTCCAGGCAATCAGCCCCAGCATTTT. Its translation: CASYRGPGNQPQHF. The chain is built from TRBV6-6 and TRBJ1-5, with 7 positions matching TRBD1. The CDR3 has 14 residues. Looked up from germline, CDR1 is MNHNY and CDR2 is SVGAGI (reference sequence). V shed 9 bases, J shed 2 bases, and the junction held 7 bases outside the gene matches.

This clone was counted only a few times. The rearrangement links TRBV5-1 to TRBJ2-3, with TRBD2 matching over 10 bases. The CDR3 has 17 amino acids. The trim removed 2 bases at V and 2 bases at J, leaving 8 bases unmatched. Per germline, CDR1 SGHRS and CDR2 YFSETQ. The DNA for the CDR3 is TGCGCCAGCAGCTTACCAGCGGGGGGGCTCTACACAGATACGCAGTATTTT. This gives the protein CASSLPAGGLYTDTQYF.

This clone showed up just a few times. CDR3 sequence: CASSLYSYTEAFF. The CDR3 DNA reads TGCGCCAGCAGCCTATACAGTTACACTGAAGCTTTCTTT. The chain combines TRBV10-1 with TRBJ1-1; D unresolved. The germline V gene has CDR1 WNHNN and CDR2 SYGVQD (reference sequence). V was shortened by 6 bases and J by 3 bases, with 11 bases between the two germline ends. CDR3 size: 13 residues.

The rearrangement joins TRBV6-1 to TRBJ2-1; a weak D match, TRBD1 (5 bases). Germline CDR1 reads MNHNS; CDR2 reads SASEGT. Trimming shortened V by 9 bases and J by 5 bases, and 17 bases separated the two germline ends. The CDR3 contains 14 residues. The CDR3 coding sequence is TGTGCCAGTGGGGCAGGTCTAAGAAACAATGAGCAGTTCTTC. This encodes CASGAGLRNNEQFF.

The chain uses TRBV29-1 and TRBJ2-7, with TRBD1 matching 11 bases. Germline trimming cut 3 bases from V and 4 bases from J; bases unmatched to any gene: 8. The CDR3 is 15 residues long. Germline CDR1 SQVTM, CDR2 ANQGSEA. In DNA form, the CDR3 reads TGCAGCGTTGAGTATCGGGGGACAGGGGGATACGAGCAGTACTTC. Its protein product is CSVEYRGTGGYEQYF.

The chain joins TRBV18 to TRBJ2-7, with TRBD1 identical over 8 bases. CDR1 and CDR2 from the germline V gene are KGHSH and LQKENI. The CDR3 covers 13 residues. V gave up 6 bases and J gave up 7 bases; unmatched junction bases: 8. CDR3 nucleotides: TGTGCCAGCTCTGGACAGGGATCGGGGGAGCAGTACTTC. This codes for CASSGQGSGEQYF.

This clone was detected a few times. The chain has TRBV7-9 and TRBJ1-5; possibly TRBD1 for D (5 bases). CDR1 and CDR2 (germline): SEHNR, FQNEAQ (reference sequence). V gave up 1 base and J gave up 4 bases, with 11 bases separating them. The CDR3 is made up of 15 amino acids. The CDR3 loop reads CASSLEGTRNQPQHF. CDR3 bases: TGTGCCAGCAGCTTAGAAGGGACTAGGAATCAGCCCCAGCATTTT.

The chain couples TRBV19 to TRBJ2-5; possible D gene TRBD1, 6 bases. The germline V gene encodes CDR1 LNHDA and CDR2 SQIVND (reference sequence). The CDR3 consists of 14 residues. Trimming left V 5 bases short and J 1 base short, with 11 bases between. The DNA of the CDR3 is TGTGCCAGTAGTTCTGGGACACCCCAAGAGACCCAGTACTTC. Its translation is CASSSGTPQETQYF.

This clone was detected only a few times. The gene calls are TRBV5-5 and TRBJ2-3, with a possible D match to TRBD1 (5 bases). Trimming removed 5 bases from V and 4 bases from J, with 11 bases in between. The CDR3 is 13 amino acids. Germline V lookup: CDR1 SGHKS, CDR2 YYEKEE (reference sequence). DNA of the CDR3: TGTGCCAGCAGACCCACAGGCCCAGATACGCAGTATTTT. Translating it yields CASRPTGPDTQYF.

In DNA, the CDR3 is TGCGCCAGCAGCCGCGGGACAGCAGATGGCTACACCTTC. It yields the protein CASSRGTADGYTF. The V call is TRBV4-3, the J call TRBJ1-2; 7 bases are shared with TRBD1. The CDR3 has 13 amino acids. Trimming took 4 bases from V and 6 from J; bases not matched to a gene: 5. Germline V CDR1 and CDR2: LGHNA, YSLEER.

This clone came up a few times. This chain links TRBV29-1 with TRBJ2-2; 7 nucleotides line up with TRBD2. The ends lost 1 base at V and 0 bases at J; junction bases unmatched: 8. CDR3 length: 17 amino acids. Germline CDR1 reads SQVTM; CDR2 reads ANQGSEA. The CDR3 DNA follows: TGCAGCGTTGAAGGGCGGGGGTCTCACACGAACACCGGGGAGCTGTTTTTT. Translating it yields CSVEGRGSHTNTGELFF.